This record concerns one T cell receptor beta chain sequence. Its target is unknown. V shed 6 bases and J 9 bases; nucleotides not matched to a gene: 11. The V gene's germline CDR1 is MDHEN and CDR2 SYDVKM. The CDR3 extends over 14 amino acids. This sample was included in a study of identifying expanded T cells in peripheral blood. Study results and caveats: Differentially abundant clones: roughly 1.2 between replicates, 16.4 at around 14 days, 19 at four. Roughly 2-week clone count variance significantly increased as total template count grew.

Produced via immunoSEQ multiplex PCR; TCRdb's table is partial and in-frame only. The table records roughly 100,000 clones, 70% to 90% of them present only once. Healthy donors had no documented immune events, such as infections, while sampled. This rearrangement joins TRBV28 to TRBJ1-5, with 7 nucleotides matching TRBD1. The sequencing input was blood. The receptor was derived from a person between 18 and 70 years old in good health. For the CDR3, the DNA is TGTGCCAGCAGACTCGGACAGGTCCAATGGCCCCAGCATTTT. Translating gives CASRLGQVQWPQHF.